This T cell receptor beta chain was identified in a study of blood T cell repertoires in COVID-19. Across the whole study: Donors in Cohort 3 who had recovered were those with two negative PCRs, healthcare professional clearance, or resolution of their symptoms. T cells, B-cell-depleted T cells, or PBMCs supplied cDNA or gDNA.

The V and J ends lost 1 base and 3 bases, in that order; junction bases with no gene match: 5. Germline V lookup: CDR1 SGHAT, CDR2 FQNNGV. This CDR3 is 18 amino acids long. Original processing notes: Using reference gene primer amplification, nucleated cell counts were estimated. Some clones are missing from TCRdb's copy, which holds only in-frame ones; the method was immunoSEQ multiplex PCR. That table is the source of V, J and clone size, and D and trimming were worked out from the DNA. The sample yields approximately 210,000 clones, 80% to 90% seen once. Cohorts were based on clinical histories the participants reported.

The clonotype originates from a man aged 30 to 45 in a cohort exposed to, infected with or recovered from COVID-19 (not recorded which). The rearrangement uses TRBV11-2 and TRBJ2-3; TRBD2 aligns across 15 bases. Sequencing used PBMCs or T cells enriched from blood (not recorded which). The chain's CDR3 is CASSLGRTSGRGTDTQYF. The CDR3, as DNA: TGTGCCAGCAGCTTAGGGAGGACTAGCGGGAGGGGAACAGATACGCAGTATTTT.